This T cell receptor beta chain appears in the sequencing data of a study of shared clonotypes between healthy human individuals. As for the study in general: The people who gave samples were two women and a few men aged 18 to 49.

There were no recent acute infections or vaccinations among the donors, who were healthy HIV-negative adults. The donors, all of them Caucasian adults, lived in Nashville, Tennessee. On sorted subsets, replicate PCRs used 150 to 250 ng DNA, or around 30,000 T cell genomes. The data were produced by immunoSEQ multiplex PCR, yet TCRdb's version contains in-frame clones alone and is incomplete. The sample comprises 2 million to 2.5 million clones, 90% to 95% of which are singletons, and 0.3% to 0.4% rests with the top ten. This clone turned up a few times. Input material: naive CD4+ T cells from PBMCs. Described subset: CD45RA+ positively selected. The sequence was obtained from a man younger than 35 in good health. Some clones in this sample may be carry-over from other donors' samples.

The chain's CDR3 is CASSPHRVAGELFF. The DNA for the CDR3 is TGCGCCAGCAGCCCACACAGGGTAGCCGGGGAGCTGTTTTTT. V and J are TRBV5-1 and TRBJ2-2; D may be TRBD1 (6 bases). The CDR3 sequence is 14 residues long. The V and J ends lost 4 bases and 6 bases respectively, with 13 bases between them. In germline, CDR1 is SGHRS, CDR2 YFSETQ.